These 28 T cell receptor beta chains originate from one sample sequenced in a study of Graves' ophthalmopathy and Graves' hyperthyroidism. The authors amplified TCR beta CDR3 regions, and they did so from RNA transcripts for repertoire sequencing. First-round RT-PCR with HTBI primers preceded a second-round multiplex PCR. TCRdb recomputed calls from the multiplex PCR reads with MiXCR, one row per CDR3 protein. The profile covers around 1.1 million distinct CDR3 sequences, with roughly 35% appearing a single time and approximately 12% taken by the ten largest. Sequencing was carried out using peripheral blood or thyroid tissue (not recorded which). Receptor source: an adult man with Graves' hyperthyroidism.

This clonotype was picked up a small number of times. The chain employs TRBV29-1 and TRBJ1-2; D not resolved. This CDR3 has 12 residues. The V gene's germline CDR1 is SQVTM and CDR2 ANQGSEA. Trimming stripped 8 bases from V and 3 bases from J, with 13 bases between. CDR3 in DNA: TGCAGCTTGAGGTCGGCAGACTATGGCTACACCTTC. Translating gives CSLRSADYGYTF.

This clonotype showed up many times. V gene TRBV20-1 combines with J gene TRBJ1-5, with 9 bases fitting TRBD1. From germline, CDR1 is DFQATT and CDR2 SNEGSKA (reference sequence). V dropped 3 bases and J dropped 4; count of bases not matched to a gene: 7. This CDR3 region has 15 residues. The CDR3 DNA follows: TGCAGTGCTAGCCTCGGGACAGGGATAAATCAGCCCCAGCATTTT. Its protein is CSASLGTGINQPQHF.

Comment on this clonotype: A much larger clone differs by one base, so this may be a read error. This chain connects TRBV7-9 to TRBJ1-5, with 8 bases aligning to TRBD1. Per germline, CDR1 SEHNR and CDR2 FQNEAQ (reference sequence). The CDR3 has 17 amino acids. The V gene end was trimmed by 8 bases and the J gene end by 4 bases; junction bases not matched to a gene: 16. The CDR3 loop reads CASDPAGGNLENQPQHF. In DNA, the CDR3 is TGTGCCAGCGACCCGGCAGGGGGCAACCTTGAGAATCAGCCCCAGCATTTT.

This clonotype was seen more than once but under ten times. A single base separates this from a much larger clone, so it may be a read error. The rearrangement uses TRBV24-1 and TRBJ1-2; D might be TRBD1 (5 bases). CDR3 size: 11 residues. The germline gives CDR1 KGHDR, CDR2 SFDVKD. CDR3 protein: CVKDTNYGYTF. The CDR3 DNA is TGTGTCAAGGACACTAACTATGGCTACACCTTC.

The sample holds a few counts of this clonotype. The chain's CDR3 is CASSPIQGAYTEAFF. CDR3 in DNA: TGTGCCAGCTCACCTATTCAGGGGGCTTACACTGAAGCTTTCTTT. The chain employs TRBV18 and TRBJ1-1; 8 positions match TRBD1. Germline V gives CDR1 KGHSH, CDR2 LQKENI. The CDR3 covers 15 residues. The J segment lost 3 bases and the V segment lost 3 bases, leaving 6 bases of the junction unmatched.

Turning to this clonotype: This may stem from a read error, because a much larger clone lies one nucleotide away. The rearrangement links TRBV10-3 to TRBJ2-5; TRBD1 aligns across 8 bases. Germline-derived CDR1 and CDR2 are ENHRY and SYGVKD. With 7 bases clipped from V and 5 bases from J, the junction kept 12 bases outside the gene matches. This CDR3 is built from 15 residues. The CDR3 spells CAINPRDRGTETQYF. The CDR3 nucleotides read TGTGCCATCAACCCCCGCGACAGGGGAACGGAGACCCAGTACTTC.

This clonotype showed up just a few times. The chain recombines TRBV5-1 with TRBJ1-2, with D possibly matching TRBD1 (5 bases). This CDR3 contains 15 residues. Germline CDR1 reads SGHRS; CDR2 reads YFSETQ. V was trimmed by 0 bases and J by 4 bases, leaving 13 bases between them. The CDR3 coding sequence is TGCGCCAGCAGCTTGGGGACGGCCGGGGGCTATGGCTACACCTTC. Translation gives CASSLGTAGGYGYTF.

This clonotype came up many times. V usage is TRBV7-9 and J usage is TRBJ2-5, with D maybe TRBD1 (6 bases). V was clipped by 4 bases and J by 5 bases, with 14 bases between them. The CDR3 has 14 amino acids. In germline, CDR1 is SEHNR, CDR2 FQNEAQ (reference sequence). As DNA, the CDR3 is TGTGCCAGCAGCTGGACAGTCAGTGGGGAGACCCAGTACTTC. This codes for CASSWTVSGETQYF. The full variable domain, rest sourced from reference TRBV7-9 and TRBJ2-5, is DTGVSQNPRHKITKRGQNVTFRCDPISEHNRLYWYRQTLGQGPEFLTYFQNEAQLEKSRLLSDRFSAERPKGSFSTLEIQRTEQGDSAMYLCASSWTVSGETQYFGPGTRLLVL.

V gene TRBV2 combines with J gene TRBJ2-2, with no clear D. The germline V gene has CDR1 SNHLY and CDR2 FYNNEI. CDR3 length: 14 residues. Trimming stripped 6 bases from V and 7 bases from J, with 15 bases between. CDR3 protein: CASSPIDVVGELFF. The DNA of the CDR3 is TGTGCCAGCAGCCCAATAGACGTTGTCGGGGAGCTGTTTTTT. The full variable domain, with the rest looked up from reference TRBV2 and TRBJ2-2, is EPEVTQTPSHQVTQMGQEVILRCVPISNHLYFYWYRQILGQKVEFLVSFYNNEISEKSEIFDDQFSVERPDGSNFTLKIRSTKLEDSAMYFCASSPIDVVGELFFGEGSRLTVL.

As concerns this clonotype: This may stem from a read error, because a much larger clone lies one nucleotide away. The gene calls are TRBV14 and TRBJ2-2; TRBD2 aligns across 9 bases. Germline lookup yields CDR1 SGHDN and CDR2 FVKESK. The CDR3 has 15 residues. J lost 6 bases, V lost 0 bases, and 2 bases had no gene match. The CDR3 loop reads CASSQEASGAGELFF. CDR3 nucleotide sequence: TGTGCCAGCAGCCAAGAGGCTAGCGGGGCCGGGGAGCTGTTTTTT.

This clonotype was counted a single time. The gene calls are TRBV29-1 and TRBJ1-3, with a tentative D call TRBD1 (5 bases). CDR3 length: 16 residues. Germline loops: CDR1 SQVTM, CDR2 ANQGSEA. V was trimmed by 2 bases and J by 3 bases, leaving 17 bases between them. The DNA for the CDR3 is TGCAGCGTTGAACAGGGTGTTGAGGACTATGGAAACACCATATATTTT. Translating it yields CSVEQGVEDYGNTIYF.

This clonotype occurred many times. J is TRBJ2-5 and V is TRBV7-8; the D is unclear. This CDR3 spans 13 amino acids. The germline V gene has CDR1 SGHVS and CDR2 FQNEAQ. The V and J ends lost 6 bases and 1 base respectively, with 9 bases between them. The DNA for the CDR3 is TGTGCCAGCAGAGTGGGGTCCCAAGAGACCCAGTACTTC. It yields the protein CASRVGSQETQYF.

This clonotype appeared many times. DNA for the CDR3: TGCAGCGTGGGGACTAGCGGGGGAACCTACGAGCAGTACTTC. It translates to CSVGTSGGTYEQYF. J is TRBJ2-7 and V is TRBV29-1, with TRBD2 identical over 14 bases. Germline CDR1 reads SQVTM; CDR2 reads ANQGSEA. Germline trimming cut 6 bases from V and 2 bases from J; bases unmatched to any gene: 3. The CDR3 runs to 14 residues.

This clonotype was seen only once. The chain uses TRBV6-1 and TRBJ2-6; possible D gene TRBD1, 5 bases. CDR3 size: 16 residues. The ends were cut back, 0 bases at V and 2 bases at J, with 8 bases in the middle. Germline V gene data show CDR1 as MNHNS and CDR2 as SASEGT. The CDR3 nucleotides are TGTGCCAGCAGTGAAGCAAGGGGAACTGGGGCCAACGTCCTGACTTTC. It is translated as CASSEARGTGANVLTF.

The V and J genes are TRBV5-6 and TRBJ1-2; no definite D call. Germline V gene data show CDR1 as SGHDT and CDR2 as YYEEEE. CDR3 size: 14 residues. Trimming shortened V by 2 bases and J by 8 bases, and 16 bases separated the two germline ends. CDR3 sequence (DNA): TGTGCCAGCAGCTTTAATAGGGCTTCGGACGGCTACACCTTC. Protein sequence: CASSFNRASDGYTF.

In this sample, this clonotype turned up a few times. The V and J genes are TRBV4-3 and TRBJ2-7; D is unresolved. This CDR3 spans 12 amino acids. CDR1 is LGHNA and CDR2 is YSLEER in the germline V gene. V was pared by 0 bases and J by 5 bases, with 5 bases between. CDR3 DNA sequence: TGCGCCAGCAGCCAAGATCGGAACGAGCAGTACTTC. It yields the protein CASSQDRNEQYF.

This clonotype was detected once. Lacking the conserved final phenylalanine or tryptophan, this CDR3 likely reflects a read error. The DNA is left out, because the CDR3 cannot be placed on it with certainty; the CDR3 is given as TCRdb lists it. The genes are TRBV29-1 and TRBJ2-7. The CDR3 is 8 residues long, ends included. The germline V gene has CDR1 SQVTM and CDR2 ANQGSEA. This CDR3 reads CSVDLPNT.

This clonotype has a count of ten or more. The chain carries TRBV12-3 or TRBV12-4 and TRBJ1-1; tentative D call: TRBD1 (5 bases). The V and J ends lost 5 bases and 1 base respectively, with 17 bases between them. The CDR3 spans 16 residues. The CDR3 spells CASSTAVRTGNTEAFF. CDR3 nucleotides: TGTGCCAGCAGTACGGCGGTCCGCACAGGGAACACTGAAGCTTTCTTT.

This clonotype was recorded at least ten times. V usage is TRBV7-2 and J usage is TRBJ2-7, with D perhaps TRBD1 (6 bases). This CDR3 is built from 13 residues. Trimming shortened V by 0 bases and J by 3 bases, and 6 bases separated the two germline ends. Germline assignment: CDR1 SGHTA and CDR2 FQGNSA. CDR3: CASSLADSYEQYF. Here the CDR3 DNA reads TGTGCCAGCAGCTTAGCGGACAGCTACGAGCAGTACTTC.

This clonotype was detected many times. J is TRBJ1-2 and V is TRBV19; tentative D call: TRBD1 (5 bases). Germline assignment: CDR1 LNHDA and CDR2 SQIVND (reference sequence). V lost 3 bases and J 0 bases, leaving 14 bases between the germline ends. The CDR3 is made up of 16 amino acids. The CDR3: CASSMALATANYGYTF. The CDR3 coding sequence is TGTGCCAGTAGTATGGCCCTCGCGACAGCTAACTATGGCTACACCTTC.

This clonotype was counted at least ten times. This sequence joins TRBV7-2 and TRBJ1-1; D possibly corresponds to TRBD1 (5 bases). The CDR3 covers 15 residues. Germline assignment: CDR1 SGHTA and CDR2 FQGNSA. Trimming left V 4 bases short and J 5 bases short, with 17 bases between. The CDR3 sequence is CASSYLRGTATEAFF. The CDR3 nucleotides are TGTGCCAGCAGCTACCTTCGAGGGACCGCGACTGAAGCTTTCTTT.

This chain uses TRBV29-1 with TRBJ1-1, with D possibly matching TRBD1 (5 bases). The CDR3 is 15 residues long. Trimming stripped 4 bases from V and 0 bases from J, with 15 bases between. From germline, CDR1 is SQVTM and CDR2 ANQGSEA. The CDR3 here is CSVVRKRGMNTEAFF. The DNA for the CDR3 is TGCAGCGTTGTAAGAAAGAGGGGCATGAACACTGAAGCTTTCTTT.

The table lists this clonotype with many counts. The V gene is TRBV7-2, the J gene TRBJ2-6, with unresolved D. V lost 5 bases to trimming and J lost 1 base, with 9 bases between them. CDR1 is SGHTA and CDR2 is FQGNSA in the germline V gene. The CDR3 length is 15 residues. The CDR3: CASSRMESGANVLTF. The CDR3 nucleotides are TGTGCCAGCAGCCGTATGGAATCTGGGGCCAACGTCCTGACTTTC.

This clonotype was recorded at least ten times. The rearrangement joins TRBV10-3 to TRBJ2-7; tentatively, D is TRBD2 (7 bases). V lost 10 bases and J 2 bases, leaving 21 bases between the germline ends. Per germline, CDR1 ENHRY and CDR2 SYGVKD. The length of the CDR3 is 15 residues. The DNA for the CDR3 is TGTGCCACCAAGGCCGGCGGGGGCGTCCCCTACGAGCAGTACTTC. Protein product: CATKAGGGVPYEQYF.

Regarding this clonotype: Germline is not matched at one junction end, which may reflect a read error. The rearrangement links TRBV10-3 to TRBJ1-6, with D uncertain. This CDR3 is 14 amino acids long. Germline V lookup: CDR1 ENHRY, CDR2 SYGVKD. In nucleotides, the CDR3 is TGTGCCAGCAGTTGGGTCGGGGAAAATTCACCCCTCCACTTT. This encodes CASSWVGENSPLHF.

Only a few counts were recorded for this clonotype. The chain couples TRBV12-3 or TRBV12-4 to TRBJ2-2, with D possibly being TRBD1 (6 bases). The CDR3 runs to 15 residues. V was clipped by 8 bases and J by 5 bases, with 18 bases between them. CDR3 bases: TGTGCCAGCCTGCCTCCTTGGGGGCGGACCGGGGAGCTGTTTTTT. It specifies CASLPPWGRTGELFF.

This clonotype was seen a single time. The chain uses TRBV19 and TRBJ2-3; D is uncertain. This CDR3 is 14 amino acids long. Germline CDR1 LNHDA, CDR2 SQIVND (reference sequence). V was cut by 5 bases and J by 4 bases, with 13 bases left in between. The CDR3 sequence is CASSVDQGSDTQYF. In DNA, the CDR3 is TGTGCCAGTAGTGTGGACCAAGGGTCAGATACGCAGTATTTT.

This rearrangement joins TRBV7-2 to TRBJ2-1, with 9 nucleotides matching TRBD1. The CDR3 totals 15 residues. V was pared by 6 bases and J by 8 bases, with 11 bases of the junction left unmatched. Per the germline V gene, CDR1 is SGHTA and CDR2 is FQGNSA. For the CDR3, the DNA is TGTGCCAGCAGTTTAACCACGGACAGGGGCCATGAGCAGTTCTTC. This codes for CASSLTTDRGHEQFF. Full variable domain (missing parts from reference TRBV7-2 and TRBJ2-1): GAGVSQSPSNKVTEKGKDVELRCDPISGHTALYWYRQSLGQGLEFLIYFQGNSAPDKSGLPSDRFSAERTGGSVSTLTIQRTQQEDSAVYLCASSLTTDRGHEQFFGPGTRLTVL.